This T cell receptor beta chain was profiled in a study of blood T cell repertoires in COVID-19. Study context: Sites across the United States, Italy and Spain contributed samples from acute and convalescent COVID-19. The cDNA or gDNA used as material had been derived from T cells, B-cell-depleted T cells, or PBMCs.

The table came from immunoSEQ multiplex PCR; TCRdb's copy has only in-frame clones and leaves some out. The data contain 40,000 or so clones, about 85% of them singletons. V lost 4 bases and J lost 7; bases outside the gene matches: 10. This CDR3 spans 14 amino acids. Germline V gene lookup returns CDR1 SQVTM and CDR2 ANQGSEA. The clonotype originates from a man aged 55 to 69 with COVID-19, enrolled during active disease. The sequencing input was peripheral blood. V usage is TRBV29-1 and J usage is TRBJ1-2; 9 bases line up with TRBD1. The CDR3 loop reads CSVAVGQGMAGYTF. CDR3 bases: TGCAGCGTTGCTGTAGGACAGGGGATGGCTGGCTACACCTTC.